The 25 T cell receptor beta chains in this list originate from one sample, sequenced in a study of T cells in Graves' hyperthyroidism and ophthalmopathy. The investigators amplified TCR beta CDR3 regions from RNA transcripts. With the HTBI primer set, the TCR CDR3 went through a first round of RT-PCR. One entry per CDR3 protein, called by TCRdb with MiXCR from the multiplex PCR reads. Here the sample spans approximately 620,000 distinct CDR3 sequences, roughly a sixth being singletons. The sample was blood. The receptors were sampled from a woman in her thirties or forties with Graves' ophthalmopathy.

V and J are TRBV18 and TRBJ2-5; no clear D gene. Germline V CDR1 and CDR2: KGHSH, LQKENI. The CDR3 is 17 amino acids. V dropped 0 bases and J dropped 1 base, with 15 bases sitting between them. The CDR3 sequence is CASSPPNGLRPQETQYF. For the CDR3, the DNA is TGTGCCAGCTCACCACCGAACGGGCTAAGGCCCCAAGAGACCCAGTACTTC.

The chain combines TRBV29-1 with TRBJ1-2; TRBD1 might be the D (5 bases). CDR1 and CDR2 (germline): SQVTM, ANQGSEA. The ends were cut back, 3 bases at V and 3 bases at J, with 5 bases in the middle. The CDR3 runs to 11 residues. The CDR3 bases are TGCAGCGTTGACAGGGACTATGGCTACACCTTC. It is translated as CSVDRDYGYTF.

As regards this clonotype: A much larger clone sits a single nucleotide away, making a read error possible. This chain links TRBV6-1 with TRBJ1-1; 7 bases fit TRBD1. The germline V gene encodes CDR1 MNHNS and CDR2 SASEGT. The CDR3 length is 14 residues. The J segment lost 4 bases and the V segment lost 7 bases, leaving 9 bases of the junction unmatched. The CDR3: CASKGAGGFTEAFF. The CDR3 DNA reads as TGTGCCAGCAAAGGGGCAGGGGGATTCACTGAAGCTTTCTTT.

This clonotype was picked up many times. The J gene is TRBJ1-5, the V gene TRBV30, with D hard to call. The CDR3 covers 14 residues. V lost 2 bases and J 6 bases, leaving 14 bases between the germline ends. Looked up from germline, CDR1 is GTSNPN and CDR2 is SVGIG (reference sequence). In DNA, the CDR3 is TGTGCCTGGAGTAGAATTGGGATTCGTCAGCCCCAGCATTTT. Translated, it gives CAWSRIGIRQPQHF. Filled out from reference TRBV30 and TRBJ1-5, the complete variable domain reads SQTIHQWPATLVQPVGSPLSLECTVEGTSNPNLYWYRQAAGRGLQLLFYSVGIGQISSEVPQNLSASRPQDRQFILSSKKLLLSDSGFYLCAWSRIGIRQPQHFGDGTRLSIL.

This clonotype was counted between two and nine times. This sequence joins TRBV3-1 and TRBJ2-3, with D perhaps TRBD2 (5 bases). V was shortened by 4 bases and J by 6 bases, with 17 bases between the two germline ends. Germline CDR1 reads LGHDT; CDR2 reads YNNKEL (reference sequence). The CDR3 contains 15 residues. The CDR3 nucleotides read TGTGCCAGCAGCCCAACTGGGAGTACCCTGGATACGCAGTATTTT. The encoded protein is CASSPTGSTLDTQYF.

The sample holds many counts of this clonotype. V and J are TRBV20-1 and TRBJ2-5, with no clear D. Trimming pared 3 bases from V and 4 bases from J, leaving 3 bases between. From germline, CDR1 is DFQATT and CDR2 SNEGSKA (reference sequence). There are 10 residues in the CDR3. In nucleotides, the CDR3 is TGCAGTGCTAGGGGAGAGACCCAGTACTTC. Protein product: CSARGETQYF.

Ten or more counts support this clonotype. The gene calls are TRBV20-1 and TRBJ2-7; 8 bases map to TRBD2. CDR3 length: 15 residues. Germline V CDR1 and CDR2: DFQATT, SNEGSKA (reference sequence). J lost 1 base, V lost 7 bases, and 12 bases had no gene match. CDR3 loop: CSVYGGAGESYEQYF. For the CDR3, the DNA is TGCAGTGTCTACGGGGGGGCGGGAGAGTCCTACGAGCAGTACTTC.

This clonotype was seen ten or more times. The J gene is TRBJ2-1, the V gene TRBV3-1; a possible D gene is TRBD1 (6 bases). Germline V lookup: CDR1 LGHDT, CDR2 YNNKEL (reference sequence). The CDR3 runs 18 residues. Trimming removed 0 bases from V and 5 bases from J, with 20 bases in between. The CDR3 DNA reads as TGTGCCAGCAGCCAAGAAGTCAGTGGGGGCCAAGGGAACAATGAGCAGTTCTTC. Its translation: CASSQEVSGGQGNNEQFF.

This clonotype was recorded a few times. The chain is built from TRBV6-1 and TRBJ1-5, with D perhaps matching TRBD1 (5 bases). V was trimmed by 7 bases and J by 0 bases, leaving 19 bases between them. CDR1 and CDR2 from the germline V gene are MNHNS and SASEGT. This CDR3 spans 17 amino acids. The CDR3 DNA reads TGTGCCAGCAAACCGAAGTCGACAGACTATAGCAATCAGCCCCAGCATTTT. Its protein is CASKPKSTDYSNQPQHF.

This clonotype was counted at least ten times. The chain joins TRBV5-1 to TRBJ2-3; the D is unclear. The CDR3 loop spans 15 amino acids. V was trimmed by 0 bases and J by 0 bases, leaving 8 bases between them. CDR1 is SGHRS, CDR2 YFSETQ, per germline. This CDR3 reads CASSLGRPSTDTQYF. CDR3 coding DNA: TGCGCCAGCAGCTTGGGCAGGCCTAGCACAGATACGCAGTATTTT.

In its sample, this clonotype was seen a few times. The chain recombines TRBV5-1 with TRBJ2-7; 10 nucleotides agree with TRBD2. V trimming: 4 bases; J trimming: 0 bases; junction bases outside the gene matches: 4. Germline V gene lookup returns CDR1 SGHRS and CDR2 YFSETQ. The CDR3 has 15 amino acids. The CDR3 sequence is CASSILAGSSYEQYF. The DNA of the CDR3 is TGCGCCAGCAGCATACTAGCGGGGAGCTCCTACGAGCAGTACTTC.

Turning to this clonotype: Since no conserved phenylalanine or tryptophan closes the CDR3, a read error is the likely cause. The gene calls are TRBV2 and TRBJ2-4; 10 nucleotides line up with TRBD1. CDR3 length equals 16 residues. Germline V gene lookup returns CDR1 SNHLY and CDR2 FYNNEI. V gave up 1 base and J gave up 0 bases; unmatched junction bases: 0. The CDR3 nucleotides are TGTGCCAGCAGTGAAGGGACAGGGGGAGCCAAAAACATTCAGTACGTC. Translation: CASSEGTGGAKNIQYV.

This clonotype was counted at least ten times. This chain joins TRBV6-6 and TRBJ1-1; D uncertain. Trimming took off 0 bases at V and 7 bases at J, with 12 bases between the two ends. Germline loops: CDR1 MNHNY, CDR2 SVGAGI (reference sequence). The length of the CDR3 is 14 residues. CDR3 in amino acids: CASSYSLAQNEAFF. CDR3 DNA sequence: TGTGCCAGCAGTTACTCGTTAGCACAGAATGAAGCTTTCTTT.

This clonotype was found a few times. V usage is TRBV13 and J usage is TRBJ2-7; D is uncertain. Germline V lookup: CDR1 PRHDT, CDR2 FYEKMQ (reference sequence). The CDR3 loop spans 15 amino acids. V was pared by 0 bases and J by 1 base, with 10 bases between. CDR3 in amino acids: CASSLGAARSYEQYF. The CDR3 DNA is TGTGCCAGCAGCTTAGGGGCAGCGAGGTCCTACGAGCAGTACTTC.

Remarks on this clonotype: The germline gene is not matched at one end of the junction; a read error may be the cause. This chain connects TRBV10-2 to TRBJ1-5; D call uncertain. The CDR3 length is 13 residues. Germline CDR1 and CDR2: WSHSY and SAAADI. The CDR3 DNA is TGCGCCGGCAGACTGGAGGGAAATCAGCCCCAGCATTTT. Protein sequence: CAGRLEGNQPQHF.

V gene TRBV28 combines with J gene TRBJ1-5, with 8 bases matching TRBD1. Germline trimming cut 5 bases from V and 5 bases from J; bases unmatched to any gene: 14. CDR3 length equals 17 residues. Germline V gene lookup returns CDR1 MDHEN and CDR2 SYDVKM. The CDR3 loop is CASSVDRGSIPDQPQHF. The CDR3 DNA reads as TGTGCCAGCAGTGTAGACAGGGGCTCTATTCCTGATCAGCCCCAGCATTTT. Looking up the rest from reference TRBV28 and TRBJ1-5 gives the full variable domain: DVKVTQSSRYLVKRTGEKVFLECVQDMDHENMFWYRQDPGLGLRLIYFSYDVKMKEKGDIPEGYSVSREKKERFSLILESASTNQTSMYLCASSVDRGSIPDQPQHFGDGTRLSIL.

Many counts were recorded for this clonotype. CDR3 in amino acids: CSAPKREGLDTQYF. CDR3 DNA: TGCAGTGCCCCAAAGCGGGAGGGGTTAGATACGCAGTATTTT. The chain couples TRBV20-1 to TRBJ2-3; 10 positions match TRBD2. Germline loops: CDR1 DFQATT, CDR2 SNEGSKA (reference sequence). V was clipped by 6 bases and J by 5 bases; unmatched bases: 8. The CDR3 is 14 residues long.

This clonotype was found a few times. V and J are TRBV20-1 and TRBJ2-2; D is perhaps TRBD2 (6 bases). Germline V lookup: CDR1 DFQATT, CDR2 SNEGSKA (reference sequence). The CDR3 runs to 15 residues. V lost 3 bases and J lost 4, with 15 bases in between. CDR3 nucleotide sequence: TGCAGTGCTAGGGGGATGACTAGTCTCACCGGGGAGCTGTTTTTT. Protein sequence: CSARGMTSLTGELFF.

The table lists this clonotype with a few counts. The V gene is TRBV7-2, the J gene TRBJ1-1; the match to TRBD1 covers 9 bases. Germline CDR1 and CDR2: SGHTA and FQGNSA. V shed 4 bases and J 3 bases; nucleotides not matched to a gene: 9. This CDR3 region has 16 residues. The DNA for the CDR3 is TGTGCCAGCAGCTACGGACAGGGGAGAGGGCACACTGAAGCTTTCTTT. It codes for CASSYGQGRGHTEAFF.

This clonotype was seen more than once but under ten times. The chain couples TRBV20-1 to TRBJ2-1; D remains ambiguous. The germline V gene has CDR1 DFQATT and CDR2 SNEGSKA (reference sequence). V shed 3 bases and J shed 9 bases, with 18 bases lying between them. This CDR3 is 14 amino acids long. CDR3: CSASGLNSQSEQFF. CDR3 sequence (DNA): TGCAGTGCTAGTGGCCTCAACTCACAATCTGAGCAGTTCTTC.

The table lists this clonotype with many counts. The rearrangement uses TRBV20-1 and TRBJ2-7; 9 nucleotides match TRBD1. This CDR3 region has 15 residues. The germline gives CDR1 DFQATT, CDR2 SNEGSKA (reference sequence). After removal of 1 base from V and 2 bases from J, the junction contained 6 bases not matched to a gene. CDR3 in amino acids: CSARGPGTGTYEQYF. CDR3 coding DNA: TGCAGTGCTAGAGGTCCAGGGACAGGGACCTACGAGCAGTACTTC.

The table lists this clonotype with many counts. The rearrangement uses TRBV20-1 and TRBJ2-3, with 7 nucleotides matching TRBD2. The germline V gene has CDR1 DFQATT and CDR2 SNEGSKA (reference sequence). The ends lost 6 bases at V and 4 bases at J; junction bases unmatched: 7. CDR3 length equals 13 residues. The CDR3 loop is CSANGGSADTQYF. DNA for the CDR3: TGCAGTGCCAATGGCGGGAGCGCAGATACGCAGTATTTT.

Ten or more counts support this clonotype. The chain is built from TRBV5-1 and TRBJ1-4; 11 nucleotides line up with TRBD1. The J segment lost 8 bases and the V segment lost 0 bases, leaving 6 bases of the junction unmatched. The CDR3 runs to 16 residues. Germline-derived CDR1 and CDR2 are SGHRS and YFSETQ. In nucleotides, the CDR3 is TGCGCCAGCAGCTTGGAGGGGACAGGGGGAAGGGAAAAACTGTTTTTT. It translates to CASSLEGTGGREKLFF.

This chain links TRBV12-5 with TRBJ1-5; the match to TRBD1 covers 9 bases. The germline gives CDR1 LGHNT, CDR2 FRNRAP. The CDR3 is 13 amino acids. V lost 5 bases to trimming and J lost 12 bases; unmatched junction nucleotides: 8. Here the CDR3 DNA reads TGTGCTAGTGGTGGAACAGACAGGGGGGTCCAGCATTTT. This codes for CASGGTDRGVQHF.

V gene TRBV7-2 combines with J gene TRBJ1-2; TRBD1 agrees at 10 bases. This CDR3 region has 14 residues. V lost 4 bases to trimming and J lost 4 bases; unmatched junction nucleotides: 3. The germline gives CDR1 SGHTA, CDR2 FQGNSA. The DNA of the CDR3 is TGTGCCAGCAGCTACCGGGACAGGGGCTATGGCTACACCTTC. Amino acid sequence: CASSYRDRGYGYTF.